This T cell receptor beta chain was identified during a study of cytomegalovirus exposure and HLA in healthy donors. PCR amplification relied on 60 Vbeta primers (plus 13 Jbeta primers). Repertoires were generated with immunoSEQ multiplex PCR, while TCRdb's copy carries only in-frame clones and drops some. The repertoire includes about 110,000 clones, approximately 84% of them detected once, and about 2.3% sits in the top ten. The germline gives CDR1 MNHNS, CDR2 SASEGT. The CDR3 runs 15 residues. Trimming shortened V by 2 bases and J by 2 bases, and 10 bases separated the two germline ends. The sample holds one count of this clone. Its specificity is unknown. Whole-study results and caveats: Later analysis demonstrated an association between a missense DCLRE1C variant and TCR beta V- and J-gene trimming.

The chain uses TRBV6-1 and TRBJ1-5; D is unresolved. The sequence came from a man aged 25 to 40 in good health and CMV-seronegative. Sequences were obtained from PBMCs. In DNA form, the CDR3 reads TGTGCCAGCAGTGAACGGGGAGGGCGCAATCAGCCCCAGCATTTT. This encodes CASSERGGRNQPQHF.